This TCR beta chain was captured in a study of OX40 agonist ivuxolimab in advanced cancers. Background on the study: Every 2 weeks, ivuxolimab was infused into the patients intravenously at between 0.01 and 10 mg/kg. Cohort: about 82% men, mean age approximately 66, aged roughly 23 to 79. Therapy given before enrollment (anti-PD-1, anti-PD-L1 or anti-CTLA-4) was allowed, and roughly 42% had some.

This clone was found a few times. The antigen is not known. The V gene's germline CDR1 is MGHRA and CDR2 YSYEKL. There are 15 residues in the CDR3. V shed 4 bases and J 8 bases; nucleotides not matched to a gene: 10. Sequencing used immunoSEQ multiplex PCR; TCRdb keeps in-frame clones, though not all of them. The sample shows about 53,000 clones, 75% to 90% of them seen only once. Study-level findings and limits: There was clonal expansion of CD4+ and CD8+ blood T cells by week 6 at 0.1 to 3.0 mg/kg.

The genes are TRBV4-1 and TRBJ2-1; 8 nucleotides align to TRBD2. Material: CD4+ or CD8+ T cells sorted from blood, obtained in a trial of the OX40 agonist ivuxolimab. This sequence was found in an adult with an advanced solid tumor such as melanoma, head and neck, liver or kidney cancer. CDR3 sequence (DNA): TGCGCCAGCAGCCGACAGCGGGAGCTTTCGTATGAGCAGTTCTTC. Translated: CASSRQRELSYEQFF.